A selection of T cell receptor beta chains follows, all from one sample in a study of cytomegalovirus exposure and HLA in healthy donors. The method was immunoSEQ multiplex PCR; TCRdb's version includes in-frame clones alone and lacks a portion of them. Altogether some 78,000 clones are present, nearly 80% being singletons, with the ten largest covering roughly 25%. The sample was PBMCs. These receptors were collected from a woman aged 50 to 65 in good health and CMV-seropositive. The CDR3 runs from the conserved cysteine through the conserved F or W. Each record gives: D gene, V gene, clone size, J gene, CDR3 DNA, CDR3 protein. The D gene is left open where the match is weak. Size values are once, few and many counts, or a class for expanded clones, and some rows have none.

>-|TRBV6-1|once|TRBJ2-3
TGTGCCAGCAGTGAAAGTATGCGGGGTTACACAGATACGCAGTATTTT
CASSESMRGYTDTQYF
>TRBD1|TRBV18|-|TRBJ1-5
TGTGCCAGCTCACACACAGGGGATAGTCAGCCCCAGCATTTT
CASSHTGDSQPQHF
>-|TRBV7-3|-|TRBJ2-2
TGTGCCAGCAGCCCTAACACCGGGGAGCTGTTTTTT
CASSPNTGELFF
>TRBD2|TRBV10-2|-|TRBJ2-3
TGCGCCAGCAGTGAAGGACTAGCTACAGATACGCAGTATTTT
CASSEGLATDTQYF
>TRBD1|TRBV7-9|-|TRBJ1-1
TGTGCCAGCAGCTTAATGGCAGGGGGTCAGACTGAAGCTTTCTTT
CASSLMAGGQTEAFF
>TRBD1|TRBV5-1|-|TRBJ2-5
TGCGCCAGCAGCCGACAGGGGCGAGAGACCCAGTACTTC
CASSRQGRETQYF
>-|TRBV12-5|-|TRBJ2-1
TGTGCTAGTGGTTTGAACACAGGCTACAATGAGCAGTTCTTC
CASGLNTGYNEQFF
>TRBD2|TRBV6-5|-|TRBJ2-1
TGTGCCAGCAGTCCCCTAGCGGGGGGGCCGGGTGAGCAGTTCTTC
CASSPLAGGPGEQFF
>TRBD1|TRBV6-5|-|TRBJ1-2
TGTGCCAGCAGTTACGCGCCGGGGACAGGGCTTGGCTACACCTTC
CASSYAPGTGLGYTF
>-|TRBV5-1|-|TRBJ2-4
TGCGCCAGCATGCCCCAGGGGGCCAAAAACATTCAGTACTTC
CASMPQGAKNIQYF
>-|TRBV11-2|-|TRBJ2-7
TGTGCCAGCAGCTTAGTTGGGGGGATCTCCTACGAGCAGTACTTC
CASSLVGGISYEQYF
>-|TRBV7-3|-|TRBJ2-1
TGTGCCAGCAGCACAGAGCCAGGGACTCACACGCTGTTCTTC
CASSTEPGTHTLFF
>-|TRBV7-9|once|TRBJ2-7
TGTGCCAGCAGCTCGAGTGTTGAGTTTTACGAGCAGTACTTC
CASSSSVEFYEQYF
>-|TRBV10-3|-|TRBJ1-1
TGTGCCATCAGTGATATGGGGCTGACGAACACTGAAGCTTTCTTT
CAISDMGLTNTEAFF
>TRBD2|TRBV4-1|-|TRBJ2-3
TGCGCCAGCAGCCAAGACAGTGCTAGCGGGGGACTAGATACGCAGTATTTT
CASSQDSASGGLDTQYF
>-|TRBV28|-|TRBJ1-1
TGTGCCAGCAGTAAACAGGGAATGAACACTGAAGCTTTCTTT
CASSKQGMNTEAFF
>-|TRBV18|few|TRBJ2-2
TGTGCCAGCTCACCAATCCGGAACACCGGGGAGCTGTTTTTT
CASSPIRNTGELFF
>-|TRBV11-2|-|TRBJ1-2
TGTGCCAGCAGCTTAGAGGTGGGGCGGACTGGCTACACCTTC
CASSLEVGRTGYTF
>-|TRBV19|-|TRBJ1-1
TGTGCCAGTAGTATTGAACGGCGGGCTGAAGCTTTCTTT
CASSIERRAEAFF
>TRBD2|TRBV5-6|few|TRBJ2-1
TGTGCCAGCAGGGGACTATCCAATGAGCAGTTCTTC
CASRGLSNEQFF
>-|TRBV5-6|-|TRBJ2-5
TGTGCCAGCAGCTTCATACAGGGTCTGGAGACCCAGTACTTC
CASSFIQGLETQYF
>TRBD1|TRBV7-9|-|TRBJ1-5
TGTGCCAGCAGCACCGGACAGGGAAGGAATCAGCCCCAGCATTTT
CASSTGQGRNQPQHF
>TRBD2|TRBV19|-|TRBJ2-2
TGTGCCAGTAGTATGGGGCGGGGGTCATCCACCGGGGAGCTGTTTTTT
CASSMGRGSSTGELFF
>TRBD1|TRBV7-9|once|TRBJ2-5
TGTGCCAGCAGCTCCGGGACAGGGCAGGAGACCCAGTACTTC
CASSSGTGQETQYF
>-|TRBV10-1|-|TRBJ1-1
TGCGCCAGCAGTGCTCGGGGGACTCCCACTGAAGCTTTCTTT
CASSARGTPTEAFF